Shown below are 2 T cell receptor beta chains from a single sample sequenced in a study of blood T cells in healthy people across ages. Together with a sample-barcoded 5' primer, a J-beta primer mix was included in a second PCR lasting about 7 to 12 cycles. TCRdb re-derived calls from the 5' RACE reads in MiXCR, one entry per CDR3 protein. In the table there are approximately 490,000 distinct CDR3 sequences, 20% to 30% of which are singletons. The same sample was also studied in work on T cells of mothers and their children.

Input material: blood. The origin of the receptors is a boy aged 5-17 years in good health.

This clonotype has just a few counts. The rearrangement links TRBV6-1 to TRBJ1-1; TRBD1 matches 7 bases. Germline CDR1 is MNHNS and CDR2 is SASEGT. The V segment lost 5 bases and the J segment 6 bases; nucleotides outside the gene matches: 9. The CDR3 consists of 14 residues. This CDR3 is CASSPWTGSSEAFF. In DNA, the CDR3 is TGTGCCAGCAGTCCCTGGACAGGCTCCTCTGAAGCTTTCTTT.

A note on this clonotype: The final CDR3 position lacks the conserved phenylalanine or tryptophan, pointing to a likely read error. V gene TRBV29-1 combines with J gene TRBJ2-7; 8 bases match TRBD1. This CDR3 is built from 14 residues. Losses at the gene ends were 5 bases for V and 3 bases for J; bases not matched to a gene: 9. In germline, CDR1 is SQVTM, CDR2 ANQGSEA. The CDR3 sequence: CSVLPDRESYEQYL. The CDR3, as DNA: TGCAGCGTTTTACCGGACAGGGAGAGCTACGAGCAGTACCTC.